This T cell receptor beta chain was recorded in a study of T cells in women clearing cervical HPV infection. General study points: Associations may precede or follow infection; HPV-specific or memory T cells were not isolated. Combining TCR richness with V gene abundances gave approximately 0.8 AUC.

With respect to this clone: Its antigen is unidentified. The read ends 3 residues early relative to the CDR3; the germline J gene fills the gap.

Germline V gene sequence: CDR1 DFQATT, CDR2 SNEGSKA (reference sequence). With 3 bases clipped from V and 5 bases from J, the junction kept 6 bases outside the gene matches. The CDR3 is made up of 14 amino acids. Cervical HPV DNA detected by MY09/MY11 PCR, typed by dot-blot. Measured with immunoSEQ multiplex PCR; TCRdb has only the in-frame clones, and not every one. The repertoire table contains about 48,000 clones. This sequence joins TRBV20-1 and TRBJ2-7; 11 bases are a match to TRBD2. The origin of this receptor is a woman between 18 and 69 years old with a cervical HPV16 infection that either progressed to CIN3+ or cleared (not recorded which). Sequenced sample: blood buffy coat. Incomplete CDR3 DNA: TGCAGTGCTAGGCCTAGCGGGAGGTTCCACGAG. It is translated as CSARPSGRFHE. The full CDR3 protein is CSARPSGRFHEQYF.